What follows are 6 T cell receptor beta chains derived from one specimen sequenced in a study of blood T cell repertoires in COVID-19. Sequencing was performed with immunoSEQ multiplex PCR; in TCRdb, only in-frame clones are kept and a portion is missing. The table records tens of thousands of clones, 92% of them present only once. The sequencing input was peripheral blood. These receptors originate from a man between 65 and 85 years old with active COVID-19.

The chain combines TRBV10-3 with TRBJ2-3, with TRBD2 matching over 11 bases. Germline assignment: CDR1 ENHRY and CDR2 SYGVKD. The CDR3 is made up of 17 amino acids. V dropped 5 bases and J dropped 1; count of bases not matched to a gene: 8. The CDR3 protein is CAISPGTSGGGTDTQYF. The DNA for the CDR3 is TGTGCCATCAGTCCGGGGACTAGCGGCGGTGGCACAGATACGCAGTATTTT.

The genes are TRBV19 and TRBJ2-1, with D tentatively TRBD2 (5 bases). CDR3 length equals 11 residues. Germline values: CDR1 LNHDA, CDR2 SQIVND (reference sequence). With 6 bases removed from V and 8 bases from J, the gap between germline ends came to 8 bases. CDR3: CASSGIHEQFF. CDR3 nucleotide sequence: TGTGCCAGTAGCGGGATTCATGAGCAGTTCTTC.

The V call is TRBV19, the J call TRBJ2-3; D might be TRBD1 (5 bases). Germline values: CDR1 LNHDA, CDR2 SQIVND (reference sequence). CDR3 length: 16 amino acids. V was clipped by 5 bases and J by 1 base, with 16 bases between them. The CDR3 DNA is TGTGCCAGTAGTGTATCAGGGTATTGGGGCACAGATACGCAGTATTTT. Amino acid sequence: CASSVSGYWGTDTQYF.

For the CDR3, the DNA is TGTGCCAGCAGCAATCCGGGACAGCTAAATGAAAAACTGTTTTTT. It yields the protein CASSNPGQLNEKLFF. The V gene is TRBV7-9, the J gene TRBJ1-4; 7 nucleotides align to TRBD1. This CDR3 is built from 15 residues. The germline V gene encodes CDR1 SEHNR and CDR2 FQNEAQ (reference sequence). V dropped 5 bases and J dropped 5; count of bases not matched to a gene: 8.

The chain recombines TRBV11-3 with TRBJ2-5; TRBD2 aligns across 10 bases. V shed 2 bases and J 5 bases; nucleotides not matched to a gene: 14. CDR1 is SGHNT and CDR2 is YENEEA in the germline V gene. CDR3 length: 18 amino acids. CDR3 in amino acids: CASSLSGSGGALLETQYF. The CDR3 DNA reads as TGTGCCAGCAGCTTAAGCGGGAGCGGGGGGGCCCTCTTGGAGACCCAGTACTTC. Combining the CDR3 with reference TRBV11-3 and TRBJ2-5 gives the whole variable domain EAGVVQSPRYKIIEKKQPVAFWCNPISGHNTLYWYLQNLGQGPELLIRYENEEAVDDSQLPKDRFSAERLKGVDSTLKIQPAELGDSAVYLCASSLSGSGGALLETQYFGPGTRLLVL.

The rearrangement joins TRBV10-2 to TRBJ2-3; 9 bases line up with TRBD1. The trim removed 8 bases at V and 2 bases at J, leaving 5 bases unmatched. The CDR3 spans 14 residues. Germline assignment: CDR1 WSHSY and CDR2 SAAADI. CDR3 sequence: CASRTGAYTDTQYF. Here the CDR3 DNA reads TGCGCCAGCCGGACAGGGGCCTACACAGATACGCAGTATTTT.